This T cell receptor beta chain was captured by sequencing in a study of cytomegalovirus exposure and HLA in healthy donors. PCR amplification relied on 60 Vbeta primers (plus 13 Jbeta primers). Repertoires were generated with immunoSEQ multiplex PCR, while TCRdb's copy carries only in-frame clones and drops some. The data contain about 190,000 clones, about 87% of them seen just once; the ten biggest clones take up over 1%. This CDR3 has 16 amino acids. From germline, CDR1 is SEHNR and CDR2 FQNEAQ (reference sequence). Trimming took off 4 bases at V and 3 bases at J, with 18 bases between the two ends.

The sequenced material came from PBMCs. This chain joins TRBV7-9 and TRBJ1-2; D unclear. This TCR came from a young man in good health and CMV-seronegative. The CDR3 DNA reads as TGTGCCAGCAGCTCCGGCGGGTCTGGGCTGGACTATGGCTACACCTTC. Encoded protein: CASSSGGSGLDYGYTF.